The present T cell receptor (beta chain) was sequenced within a study of monozygotic twins with cystic fibrosis. Overall study results and limits: Clonality was generally low (median roughly 0.009), higher in the most severe patients. Monozygotic CF twins shared more identical nucleotide clonotypes than unrelated patients. Co-twins had the most similar V usage for 13 of 16 pairs, J for 8.

The table came from immunoSEQ multiplex PCR; TCRdb's copy has only in-frame clones and leaves some out. Among 15,000 or so clones listed, roughly 81% were seen once. Of note for this clone: Antigen specificity is unknown.

The CDR3 has 14 residues. Germline values: CDR1 SNHLY, CDR2 FYNNEI. Trimming shortened V by 6 bases and J by 2 bases, and 10 bases separated the two germline ends. The receptor was derived from a boy aged 10-17 years with cystic fibrosis. The sequenced sample consisted of blood. This sequence joins TRBV2 and TRBJ1-4; D is possibly TRBD1 (6 bases). Here the CDR3 reads CASSLDSTNEKLFF. The CDR3 DNA is TGTGCCAGCAGCTTGGACAGTACTAATGAAAAACTGTTTTTT.